These 9 T cell receptor beta chains were all obtained from the same sample, sequenced in a study of OX40 agonist ivuxolimab in advanced cancers. The data were produced by immunoSEQ multiplex PCR, yet TCRdb's version contains in-frame clones alone and is incomplete. This table holds over 55,000 clones, roughly 90% found once. Source: CD4+ or CD8+ T cells sorted from blood, taken in a trial of the OX40 agonist ivuxolimab. The receptors were sampled from an adult with an advanced solid tumor such as melanoma, head and neck, liver or kidney cancer.

This chain connects TRBV15 to TRBJ2-1, with D tentatively TRBD1 (6 bases). V was shortened by 0 bases and J by 7 bases, with 22 bases between the two germline ends. The CDR3 has 18 residues. The germline gives CDR1 LNHNV, CDR2 YYDKDF (reference sequence). CDR3 residues: CATSRDVGAGEGENEQFF. The CDR3 DNA follows: TGTGCCACCAGCAGAGATGTGGGCGCAGGGGAAGGAGAAAATGAGCAGTTCTTC.

The gene calls are TRBV4-1 and TRBJ2-5; tentative D call: TRBD1 (5 bases). Trimming shortened V by 1 base and J by 7 bases, and 16 bases separated the two germline ends. Looked up from germline, CDR1 is MGHRA and CDR2 is YSYEKL. The CDR3 covers 15 residues. CDR3 residues: CASSQGVRVEGTQYF. Written as DNA, the CDR3 is TGCGCCAGCAGCCAAGGGGTCAGGGTCGAAGGGACCCAGTACTTC.

The chain uses TRBV7-2 and TRBJ2-3, with D possibly being TRBD1 (5 bases). V was cut by 5 bases and J by 6 bases, with 21 bases left in between. Germline V gene data show CDR1 as SGHTA and CDR2 as FQGNSA. There are 16 residues in the CDR3. Here the CDR3 DNA reads TGTGCCAGCAGCCGAAACGTTTGGGGCCGTACCGATACGCAGTATTTT. The encoded protein is CASSRNVWGRTDTQYF.

Note on this clone: This CDR3 is also generated by other DNA sequences in the sample. The chain uses TRBV7-2 and TRBJ2-5; D is ambiguous. V lost 1 base to trimming and J lost 2 bases, with 5 bases between them. The CDR3 consists of 13 residues. Per germline, CDR1 SGHTA and CDR2 FQGNSA. The CDR3 coding sequence is TGTGCCAGCAGCTTAGGATTACAAGAGACCCAGTACTTC. This codes for CASSLGLQETQYF.

V is TRBV27 and J is TRBJ2-5; possibly TRBD1 for D (6 bases). The J call may not be correct, given that the DNA end is closer to TRBJ2-7. The germline gives CDR1 MNHEY, CDR2 SMNVEV (reference sequence). CDR3 size: 13 residues. CDR3 bases: TGTGCCAGCAGTCTAAACAGGGTTGGCGAGCAGTACTTC. This codes for CASSLNRVGEQYF.

The CDR3 nucleotides are TGTGCCAGCAACGCGGGACAGCTAAATTCACCCCTCCACTTT. Protein sequence: CASNAGQLNSPLHF. J is TRBJ1-6 and V is TRBV19, with 7 positions matching TRBD1. The trim removed 9 bases at V and 7 bases at J, leaving 9 bases unmatched. The CDR3 has 14 amino acids. CDR1 and CDR2 (germline): LNHDA, SQIVND (reference sequence).

The chain couples TRBV27 to TRBJ2-3; the D gene is possibly TRBD1 (5 bases). The CDR3 has 15 amino acids. Germline values: CDR1 MNHEY, CDR2 SMNVEV (reference sequence). Trimming shortened V by 1 base and J by 3 bases, and 11 bases separated the two germline ends. CDR3 sequence reads: CASSLWGPGTDTQYF. CDR3 bases: TGTGCCAGCAGTTTATGGGGTCCAGGGACAGATACGCAGTATTTT.

This rearrangement joins TRBV28 to TRBJ2-2; weak D call: TRBD1 (5 bases). This CDR3 has 13 residues. V lost 10 bases, J lost 7 bases, and 16 bases lay in between. Per germline, CDR1 MDHEN and CDR2 SYDVKM. The CDR3 bases are TGTGCCAACCAGGGCACCGTCGGCGGGGAGCTGTTTTTT. This encodes CANQGTVGGELFF.

The chain couples TRBV19 to TRBJ2-2; D is perhaps TRBD1 or TRBD2 (5 bases each). The CDR3 covers 11 residues. V lost 7 bases and J 9 bases, leaving 9 bases between the germline ends. Looked up from germline, CDR1 is LNHDA and CDR2 is SQIVND (reference sequence). The chain's CDR3 is CASNGARELFF. The CDR3 DNA reads TGTGCCAGTAACGGGGCACGGGAGCTGTTTTTT.